The present entry profiles one TCR beta chain with its context. The CDR3 has 14 amino acids. The germline gives CDR1 SGDLS, CDR2 YYNGEE. V was shortened by 3 bases and J by 2 bases, with 12 bases between the two germline ends. This entry belongs to a study of blood T cell repertoires in COVID-19. Authors' methods: Reference gene primer amplification gave nucleated cell count estimates. Clones were read by immunoSEQ multiplex PCR, and TCRdb kept only the in-frame ones, dropping some. V, J and clone size reflect that table, while D and trimming were determined from the DNA. This sample yields about 150,000 clones, of which around three quarters are seen a single time; over 8.5% belongs to the top ten.

The source is a man aged 45-65 years with active or convalescent COVID-19. The sequencing input was peripheral blood. The V and J genes are TRBV9 and TRBJ2-7; no reliable D call. For the CDR3, the DNA is TGTGCCAGCAGCGAAGGAGTCCCTGCCTACGAGCAGTACTTC. Its translation: CASSEGVPAYEQYF.